The rows below give T cell receptor beta chains drawn from one sample of a study of OX40 agonist ivuxolimab in advanced cancers. Assay used: immunoSEQ multiplex PCR; TCRdb lists only in-frame clones, some missing. The sample includes fewer than 75,000 clones, about 89% of them seen just once. The sequenced sample was CD4+ or CD8+ T cells sorted from blood, obtained in a trial of the OX40 agonist ivuxolimab. All receptors derive from an adult with an advanced solid tumor such as melanoma, head and neck, liver or kidney cancer. The CDR3 runs from the conserved cysteine through the conserved F or W. A D gene is named only where the DNA matches it firmly. The size field is filled for only some rows; it gives once, few, many or a size class.

j_call	clone_size	d_call	v_call	cdr3_nt	cdr3_aa
TRBJ1-1	.	.	TRBV11-2	TGTGCCAGCAGCCTCAGTTGGCGGAGCACTGAAGCTTTCTTT	CASSLSWRSTEAFF
TRBJ2-3	.	TRBD1	TRBV5-1	TGCGCCAGCAGCTTGGATCCAGGGGGTGGCACAGATACGCAGTATTTT	CASSLDPGGGTDTQYF
TRBJ2-1	once	TRBD2	TRBV4-1	TGCGCCAGCAGCCAAGTAAATGTGAGACTAGCGGGAGTCGAAGGCTCCTACAATGAGCAGTTCTTC	CASSQVNVRLAGVEGSYNEQFF
TRBJ1-1	.	.	TRBV27	TGTGCCAGCAGTAGTGTGGTGGGGCTAGAAGACACTGAAGCTTTCTTT	CASSSVVGLEDTEAFF
TRBJ1-6	few	.	TRBV7-9	TGTGCCAGCAGCCCGGGTGCCCACTATAATTCACCCCTCCACTTT	CASSPGAHYNSPLHF
TRBJ1-4	.	.	TRBV30	TGTGCCTGGATCCCCAGGGTCGGTGAAAAACTGTTTTTT	CAWIPRVGEKLFF
TRBJ2-7	.	.	TRBV5-1	TGCGCCAGCAGCTTGGCAGGGTCCTACGAGCAGTACTTC	CASSLAGSYEQYF
TRBJ2-2	.	TRBD2	TRBV30	TGTGCCTGGATACTAGCGAACGGGGAGCTGTTTTTT	CAWILANGELFF
TRBJ1-2	.	TRBD1	TRBV30	TGTGCCTGGAGCGCAGCCGGGACAGTAGGCTACACCTTC	CAWSAAGTVGYTF
TRBJ1-2	.	.	TRBV10-2	TGCGCCAGCAGTGAAAGGCAAGGAGGGGGGCACTATGGCTACACCTTC	CASSERQGGGHYGYTF
TRBJ2-7	.	.	TRBV10-3	TGTGCCATCAGTGAGCTTATGAGAGGGAACGAGCAGTACTTC	CAISELMRGNEQYF
TRBJ2-7	.	TRBD1	TRBV5-6	TGTGCCAGCAGCTGGGCGGGACAGGCCCTCGGGGGGCAGTACTTC	CASSWAGQALGGQYF
TRBJ1-4	.	.	TRBV21-1	TGTGCCACCCCAGGGGGGGACCCAACTAATGAAAAACTGTTTTTT	CATPGGDPTNEKLFF
TRBJ2-2	.	.	TRBV13	TGTGCCAGCAGCTTCCGGGCACTGGAGCGGCCCGCCGGGGAGCTGTTTTTT	CASSFRALERPAGELFF
TRBJ1-1	.	.	TRBV5-1	TGCGCCAGCAGCTTGGGGGGGACGGTGAACACTGAAGCTTTCTTT	CASSLGGTVNTEAFF
TRBJ2-1	.	.	TRBV5-1	TGCGCCAGCAGCTTGGGGGCAGCTGCCTACAATGAGCAGTTCTTC	CASSLGAAAYNEQFF
TRBJ2-3	.	.	TRBV5-1	TGCGCCAGCAGCTTGTTGGCAGATACGCAGTATTTT	CASSLLADTQYF
TRBJ2-3	.	.	TRBV18	TGTGCCAGCTCACCGGTAAACAGGGTTACAGATACGCAGTATTTT	CASSPVNRVTDTQYF
TRBJ1-5	.	TRBD1	TRBV7-2	TGTGCCAGCAGCTCAAAAGGACAGGGCCAGCCCCAGCATTTT	CASSSKGQGQPQHF
TRBJ2-7	.	TRBD2	TRBV6-1	TGTGCCAGCAGTGAACGGGGGGGGGCGGGCGAGCAGTACTTC	CASSERGGAGEQYF
TRBJ2-1	.	TRBD2	TRBV5-4	TGTGCCAGCAGCCCCCGACTAGCGGGGGGGTATGAGCAGTTCTTC	CASSPRLAGGYEQFF
TRBJ2-5	.	TRBD2	TRBV10-3	TGTGCCATCGGGGCGGGGGGGACGCAAGAGACCCAGTACTTC	CAIGAGGTQETQYF
TRBJ2-2	.	TRBD1	TRBV29-1	TGCAGCGTTGCGCCACCTGGACAGGGGAATACCGGGGAGCTGTTTTTT	CSVAPPGQGNTGELFF
TRBJ2-1	few	TRBD1	TRBV6-6	TGTGCCAGCAGTCCCGGATCCTCCGACAGGGGGAATGAGCAGTTCTTC	CASSPGSSDRGNEQFF
TRBJ2-7	.	TRBD2	TRBV7-8	TGTGCCAGCAGCCAGGGGACTAGCGGGACCTACGAGCAGTACTTC	CASSQGTSGTYEQYF
TRBJ2-1	.	.	TRBV5-4	TGTGCCAGCAGGGGCGGGCGAAGCTCCTACAATGAGCAGTTCTTC	CASRGGRSSYNEQFF
TRBJ2-4	.	.	TRBV29-1	TGCAGCGTTATATCCTCGATAGCCAAAAACATTCAGTACTTC	CSVISSIAKNIQYF
TRBJ2-5	.	TRBD2	TRBV18	TGTGCCAGCTCGGCGGGACTAGCTGAGACCCAGTACTTC	CASSAGLAETQYF
TRBJ2-5	.	TRBD2	TRBV14	TGTGCCAGCAGTCCGTCCTATAGCCTAGCGGGCCTCCAAGAGACCCAGTACTTC	CASSPSYSLAGLQETQYF
TRBJ2-1	.	.	TRBV11-2	TGTGCCAGCAGCTTAGTACGGGGATCCTACAATGAGCAGTTCTTC	CASSLVRGSYNEQFF
TRBJ1-1	.	.	TRBV6-1	TGTGCCAGCAGGGTAGACATCATGAACACTGAAGCTTTCTTT	CASRVDIMNTEAFF
TRBJ2-1	.	TRBD2	TRBV2	TGTGCCAGCTGGAGCCTACTAGCGAATGAGCAGTTCTTC	CASWSLLANEQFF
TRBJ2-2	few	.	TRBV2	TGTGCCAGCAGTGAGGGGAACACCGGGGAGCTGTTTTTT	CASSEGNTGELFF
TRBJ1-5	few	TRBD1	TRBV19	TGTGCCAGTAGTGGGACAGGAGTTAATCAGCCCCAGCATTTT	CASSGTGVNQPQHF
TRBJ2-7	few	.	TRBV30	TGTGCCTGGAGAGGGGGGGTTACCCTCGACGAGCAGTACTTC	CAWRGGVTLDEQYF
TRBJ2-3	.	.	TRBV5-1	TGCGCCAGCAGCTTGGAACTAGCCTACACAGATACGCAGTATTTT	CASSLELAYTDTQYF
TRBJ2-2	.	.	TRBV14	TGTGCCAGCAGCCAAGATTTCAGAGTGTCAGGGGAGCTGTTTTTT	CASSQDFRVSGELFF
TRBJ2-2	.	.	TRBV30	TGTGCCTGGAGTGCGGCCTTTTCGAGCAGGACCGGGGAGCTGTTTTTT	CAWSAAFSSRTGELFF
TRBJ1-2	once	.	TRBV2	TGTGCCAGCAGCCCCCAGGGCGAAGCCTATGGCTACACCTTC	CASSPQGEAYGYTF
TRBJ1-1	.	TRBD1	TRBV5-1	TGCGCCAGCAGCGTGGAGGGGGACAGAGGAGCTTTCTTT	CASSVEGDRGAFF